The entry below gives a single T cell receptor (beta chain) sequence along with its context. The target of this receptor is not known. Per-base quality was not reported, and no clone a single base away is much larger than it. The donors were healthy, HIV-negative adults who had no recently reported acute infections or vaccinations. Only Caucasian adults living in Nashville, Tennessee, USA were represented among the donors. For unsorted samples, roughly 81 million PBMCs were counted and genomic DNA was extracted with the QIAamp DNA Blood Mini kit. Blood was collected by leukapheresis, and PBMCs were isolated by Ficoll-Histopaque density gradient centrifugation and then cryopreserved in liquid nitrogen vapor phase. Inclusive of the bounding cysteine and phenylalanine, the CDR3 is 12 residues long. CDR3 DNA only is kept here, 36 bases in frame from base 1. V gives up 1 base and J gives up 4 bases, and the segment between their germline ends measures 2 bases. The germline V gene supplies CDR1 MGHRA and CDR2 YSYEKL.

The data stem from a study of shared clonotypes between healthy human individuals (dated by TCRdb to 2020 to 2022). In the study overall: A couple of women and a few men aged 18 to 49 years were included in the cohort. To estimate repertoire size and how much clonotype sharing occurs between individuals, the study deeply sequenced the blood TCR repertoires of several healthy adults. Libraries were prepared and TCR repertoires were sequenced by different laboratories using diverse techniques, in order to increase sequencing depth and limit assay-specific biases. Per donor, leukapheresis produced somewhere between about 0.94 and 8.9 billion PBMCs.

Paper-wide results and their limitations: Because the study included a small number of donors, the genetic and exposure-history diversity represented was limited. Only blood was sampled, and tissue TCR repertoires likely differ from those in blood. Based on pairwise subsampling, the degree of clonotype sharing among donors was expected to be affected by sequencing depth.

TCR CDR3 regions were amplified from genomic DNA by multiplex PCR using the deep immunoSEQ assay. Extracted genomic DNA from each cell subset was distributed evenly across all wells of several immunoSEQ 96-well plates, and each plate was treated as a replicate. For unsorted PBMC, roughly 300 ng of genomic DNA, equivalent to 30,000 to 35,000 T cell genomes, went into each replicate PCR. Ten immunoSEQ deep assay plates were used to sequence the unsorted PBMC genomic DNA. Purified libraries were measured with a Qubit 3.0 fluorometer, size-checked on a Bioanalyzer 2100, and measured again with the KAPA Library Quantification kit. A separate single-read 150-cycle Illumina NextSeq 550 flow cell was used to sequence each immunoSEQ 96-well plate. As for the original processing: Because the immunoSEQ output included only junctional sequences and no quality scores, the filtering could not be the same as the filtering used for full-length reads. Sequences were annotated with PyIR, a Python wrapper for IgBLAST v1.9, using IMGT germline references to assign V/J genes and CDR3. Reads were removed for weak V/J assignments (E-value above 1e-6), missing CDR3, stop codons, out-of-frame junctions, or ambiguous translated residues. A V3J clonotype was defined by an identical inferred V gene, J gene, and CDR3 amino acid sequence. Percentage overlap between repertoires was computed as shared unique clonotypes divided by the size of the smaller repertoire. Three approaches were used to assess repertoire richness: RTK rarefaction, the Chao1 estimator, and Recon v2.1 estimates of unobserved clonotypes. This is the immuneACCESS table as TCRdb keeps it, with only in-frame sequences that have V and J called. A part of the clones is gone; compared with another copy, unresolved V genes explain less than half, and the rest is unexplained. V, J and clone size reflect that table, while D and trimming were determined from the DNA. This sample has about 450,000 clones in its table, and roughly 83% of those were observed once. The ten biggest clones cover around 14% of the sample.

The TCR comes from a woman between 40 and 50 years old in good health. Some clones in this sample may be carry-over from other donors' samples. The sequenced sample was PBMCs. The sequence links TRBV4-1 to TRBJ1-3; the D gene cannot be named for sure. The DNA sequence is given as TGCGCCAGCAGCCAAGCCGGAAACACCATATATTTT. It codes for CASSQAGNTIYF.